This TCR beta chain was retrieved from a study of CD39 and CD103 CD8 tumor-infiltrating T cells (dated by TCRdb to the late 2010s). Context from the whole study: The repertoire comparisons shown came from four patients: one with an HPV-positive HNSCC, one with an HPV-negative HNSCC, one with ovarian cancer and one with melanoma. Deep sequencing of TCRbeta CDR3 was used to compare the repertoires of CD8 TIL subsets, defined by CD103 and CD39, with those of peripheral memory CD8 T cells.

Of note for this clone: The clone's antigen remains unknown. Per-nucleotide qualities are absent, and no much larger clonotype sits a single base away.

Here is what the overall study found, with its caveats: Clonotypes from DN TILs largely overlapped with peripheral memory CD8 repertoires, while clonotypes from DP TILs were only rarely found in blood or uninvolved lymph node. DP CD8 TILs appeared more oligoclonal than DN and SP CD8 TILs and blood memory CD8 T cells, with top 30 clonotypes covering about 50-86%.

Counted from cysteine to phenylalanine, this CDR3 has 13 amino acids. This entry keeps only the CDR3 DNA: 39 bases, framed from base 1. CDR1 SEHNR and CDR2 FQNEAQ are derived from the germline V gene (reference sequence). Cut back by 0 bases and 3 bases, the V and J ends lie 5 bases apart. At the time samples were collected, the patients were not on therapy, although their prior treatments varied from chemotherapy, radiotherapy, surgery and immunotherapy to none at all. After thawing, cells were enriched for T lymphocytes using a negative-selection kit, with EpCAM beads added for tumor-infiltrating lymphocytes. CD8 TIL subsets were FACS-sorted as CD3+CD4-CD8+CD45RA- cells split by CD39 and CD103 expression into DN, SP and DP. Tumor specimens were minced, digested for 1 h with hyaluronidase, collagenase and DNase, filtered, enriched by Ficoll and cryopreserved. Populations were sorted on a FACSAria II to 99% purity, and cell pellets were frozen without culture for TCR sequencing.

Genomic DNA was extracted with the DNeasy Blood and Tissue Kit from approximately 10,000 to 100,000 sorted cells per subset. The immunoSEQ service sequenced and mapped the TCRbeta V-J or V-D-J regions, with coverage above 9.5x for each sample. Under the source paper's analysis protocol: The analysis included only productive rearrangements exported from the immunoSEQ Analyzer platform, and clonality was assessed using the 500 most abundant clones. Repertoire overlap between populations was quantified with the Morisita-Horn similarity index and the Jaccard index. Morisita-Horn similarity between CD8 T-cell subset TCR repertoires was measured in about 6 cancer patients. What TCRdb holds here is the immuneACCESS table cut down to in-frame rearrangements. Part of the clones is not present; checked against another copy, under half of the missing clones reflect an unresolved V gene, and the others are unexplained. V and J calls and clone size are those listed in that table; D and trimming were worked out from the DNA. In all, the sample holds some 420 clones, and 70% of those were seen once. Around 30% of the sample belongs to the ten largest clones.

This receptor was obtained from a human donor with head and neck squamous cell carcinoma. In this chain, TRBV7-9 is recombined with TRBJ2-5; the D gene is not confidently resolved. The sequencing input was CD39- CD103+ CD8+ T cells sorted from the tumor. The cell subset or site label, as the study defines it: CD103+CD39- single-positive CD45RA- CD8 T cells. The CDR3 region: CASSLAYKETQYF. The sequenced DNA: TGTGCCAGCAGCTTAGCGTATAAAGAGACCCAGTACTTC.